This is a list of T cell receptor beta chains from one sample in a study of cytomegalovirus exposure and HLA in healthy donors. The data were produced by immunoSEQ multiplex PCR, yet TCRdb's version contains in-frame clones alone and is incomplete. The table includes around 120,000 clones, about 91% detected once. Sequenced material: PBMCs. The source of these receptors is a man between 18 and 35 years old in good health and CMV-seronegative. The CDR3 runs from the conserved cysteine through the conserved F or W. Each record gives: J gene, D gene, clone size, V gene, CDR3 DNA, CDR3 protein. D genes are given only for firm matches. The listing skips clone size in some rows; elsewhere it reads once, few, many or a size class.

j_call: TRBJ1-5
d_call: -
clone_size: -
v_call: TRBV28
cdr3_nt: TGTGCCAGCAGTTTCATTGGGAGTGTTGAGCCCCAGCATTTT
cdr3_aa: CASSFIGSVEPQHF

j_call: TRBJ2-1
d_call: -
clone_size: -
v_call: TRBV5-1
cdr3_nt: TGCGCCAGCAGCAACATCTCAGGTAACAATGAGCAGTTCTTC
cdr3_aa: CASSNISGNNEQFF

j_call: TRBJ2-1
d_call: -
clone_size: -
v_call: TRBV6-5
cdr3_nt: TGTGCCAGCACCCTAGGACTCGGACGGGGCAATGAGCAGTTCTTC
cdr3_aa: CASTLGLGRGNEQFF

j_call: TRBJ2-1
d_call: TRBD2
clone_size: -
v_call: TRBV18
cdr3_nt: TGTGCCAGCTCTGGAGGCGGGAGCGCCTACAATGAGCAGTTCTTC
cdr3_aa: CASSGGGSAYNEQFF

j_call: TRBJ1-1
d_call: TRBD1
clone_size: -
v_call: TRBV11-3
cdr3_nt: TGTGCCAGCAGCCCAAGGACAGGGCTACACACTGAAGCTTTCTTT
cdr3_aa: CASSPRTGLHTEAFF

j_call: TRBJ2-3
d_call: TRBD2
clone_size: once
v_call: TRBV18
cdr3_nt: TGTGCCAGCTCACCAACGAGGACTAGCGGGAGAATCCCAGATACGCAGTATTTT
cdr3_aa: CASSPTRTSGRIPDTQYF

j_call: TRBJ2-3
d_call: -
clone_size: -
v_call: TRBV18
cdr3_nt: TGTGCCAGCTCACCCCCTAGCACAGATACGCAGTATTTT
cdr3_aa: CASSPPSTDTQYF

j_call: TRBJ1-2
d_call: -
clone_size: few
v_call: TRBV28
cdr3_nt: TGTGCCAGCAGCCTCCAGGGGATATACACCTTC
cdr3_aa: CASSLQGIYTF

j_call: TRBJ2-1
d_call: TRBD1
clone_size: -
v_call: TRBV27
cdr3_nt: TGTGCCAGCAGCTTTACCCCTGGACAGGGGGTTTATGAGCAGTTCTTC
cdr3_aa: CASSFTPGQGVYEQFF

j_call: TRBJ2-3
d_call: TRBD2
clone_size: -
v_call: TRBV27
cdr3_nt: TGTGCCAGCAGTGCCGCGGGAGTAGGAACAGATACGCAGTATTTT
cdr3_aa: CASSAAGVGTDTQYF

j_call: TRBJ2-5
d_call: -
clone_size: -
v_call: TRBV4-1
cdr3_nt: TGCGCCAGCTCCCGGACTTGGCAAGAGACCCAGTACTTC
cdr3_aa: CASSRTWQETQYF

j_call: TRBJ1-6
d_call: TRBD1
clone_size: -
v_call: TRBV28
cdr3_nt: TGTGCCAGCAGCTCTAGTTTTAGGACAGGTTATTATAATTCACCCCTCCACTTT
cdr3_aa: CASSSSFRTGYYNSPLHF

j_call: TRBJ2-7
d_call: -
clone_size: -
v_call: TRBV11-3
cdr3_nt: TGTGCCAGCCAATCTGACGGAGGGGAGGCCTCCTACGAGCAGTACTTC
cdr3_aa: CASQSDGGEASYEQYF

j_call: TRBJ2-7
d_call: -
clone_size: -
v_call: TRBV6-1
cdr3_nt: TGTGCCAGCAGTGATCGTGGGGGGACCTACGAGCAGTACTTC
cdr3_aa: CASSDRGGTYEQYF

j_call: TRBJ2-7
d_call: -
clone_size: -
v_call: TRBV1
cdr3_nt: TGCACCAGCGGACGACTAGTGGGAGGGAGCGAGCAGTACTTC
cdr3_aa: CTSGRLVGGSEQYF

j_call: TRBJ1-3
d_call: TRBD1
clone_size: -
v_call: TRBV7-9
cdr3_nt: TGTGCCAGCAGCTCCTTGGACAGGGGCTCTGGAAACACCATATATTTT
cdr3_aa: CASSSLDRGSGNTIYF

j_call: TRBJ2-1
d_call: -
clone_size: once
v_call: TRBV9
cdr3_nt: TGTGCCAGCAGCGCCAGGGTACAGCCCTACAATGAGCAGTTCTTC
cdr3_aa: CASSARVQPYNEQFF

j_call: TRBJ2-5
d_call: -
clone_size: -
v_call: TRBV28
cdr3_nt: TGTGCCAGCAGTCCTATGGACAGCCAAGAGACCCAGTACTTC
cdr3_aa: CASSPMDSQETQYF

j_call: TRBJ1-2
d_call: TRBD1
clone_size: -
v_call: TRBV18
cdr3_nt: TGTGCCAGCTCACCAGTGAGGGGGCGCAATTCTGGCTACACCTTC
cdr3_aa: CASSPVRGRNSGYTF

j_call: TRBJ2-7
d_call: TRBD2
clone_size: once
v_call: TRBV28
cdr3_nt: TGTGCCAGCACGAGGCGGGAGCCCCACGAGCAGTACTTC
cdr3_aa: CASTRREPHEQYF

j_call: TRBJ1-1
d_call: TRBD1
clone_size: once
v_call: TRBV6-6
cdr3_nt: TGTGCCAGCAGGTGGACAGGGGGCAACACTGAAGCTTTCTTT
cdr3_aa: CASRWTGGNTEAFF

j_call: TRBJ1-5
d_call: -
clone_size: -
v_call: TRBV28
cdr3_nt: TGTGCCAGCAGTCTACAGTCTTATAGCAATCAGCCCCAGCATTTT
cdr3_aa: CASSLQSYSNQPQHF